Listed below are T cell receptor beta chains from one sample, sequenced in a study of blood T cells in healthy people across ages. TCRdb passed the 5' RACE reads through MiXCR, listing each CDR3 protein once. The sample records 1.6 million or so distinct CDR3 sequences, about 32% being singletons. The sample consisted of blood. The source is a woman in her twenties or thirties in good health. Both conserved end residues are part of each CDR3. Fields, in order: CDR3 length, D gene, V gene, J gene, clone size, CDR3 DNA, CDR3 protein. A D gene is named only where the DNA matches it firmly. Size values are once, few and many counts, or a class for expanded clones, and some rows have none.

>13|NA|TRBV15|TRBJ1-1|NA
TGTGCCACCAGCCTCGGGGAAGGGGCTGAAGCTTTCTTT
CATSLGEGAEAFF
>16|TRBD2|TRBV9|TRBJ2-1|NA
TGTGCCAGCAGCTTCCATCGGGAGCGGGGGGGTGTTGAGCAGTTCTTC
CASSFHRERGGVEQFF
>15|NA|TRBV6-6|TRBJ1-4|NA
TGTGCCAGCAGTTACGGGGAGACTCCCACAGAAAAACTGTTTTTT
CASSYGETPTEKLFF
>13|NA|TRBV14|TRBJ1-4|NA
TGTGCCAGCAGCCAAGGCGGGATCGGAAAACTGTTTTTT
CASSQGGIGKLFF
>13|NA|TRBV9|TRBJ2-1|NA
TGTGCCAGCAGCGTAGTGTTGGGAAATGAGCAGTTCTTC
CASSVVLGNEQFF
>14|TRBD2|TRBV20-1|TRBJ2-3|few
TGCAGTGCTAGATTCCGCGGGAGTCAAGATACGCAGTATTTT
CSARFRGSQDTQYF
>15|NA|TRBV5-5|TRBJ2-1|NA
TGTGCCAGCAGCTTGTTGGGGACAAACTACAATGAGCAGTTCTTC
CASSLLGTNYNEQFF
>14|TRBD2|TRBV20-1|TRBJ2-3|few
TGCAGTGCATGGCGGGGGGGAAGCACAGATACGCAGTATTTT
CSAWRGGSTDTQYF
>17|NA|TRBV20-1|TRBJ2-1|NA
TGCAGTGCTACACGCCCCCTCAGCCACCTCATCTACAATGAGCAGTTCTTC
CSATRPLSHLIYNEQFF
>13|NA|TRBV29-1|TRBJ2-1|many
TGCAGCGTTGAACGCCCAGGGCACAATGAGCAGTTCTTC
CSVERPGHNEQFF
>16|TRBD2|TRBV2|TRBJ2-7|NA
TGTGCCAGCAGTGAAGGCTCTAGCGGGACCATCTACGAGCAGTACTTC
CASSEGSSGTIYEQYF